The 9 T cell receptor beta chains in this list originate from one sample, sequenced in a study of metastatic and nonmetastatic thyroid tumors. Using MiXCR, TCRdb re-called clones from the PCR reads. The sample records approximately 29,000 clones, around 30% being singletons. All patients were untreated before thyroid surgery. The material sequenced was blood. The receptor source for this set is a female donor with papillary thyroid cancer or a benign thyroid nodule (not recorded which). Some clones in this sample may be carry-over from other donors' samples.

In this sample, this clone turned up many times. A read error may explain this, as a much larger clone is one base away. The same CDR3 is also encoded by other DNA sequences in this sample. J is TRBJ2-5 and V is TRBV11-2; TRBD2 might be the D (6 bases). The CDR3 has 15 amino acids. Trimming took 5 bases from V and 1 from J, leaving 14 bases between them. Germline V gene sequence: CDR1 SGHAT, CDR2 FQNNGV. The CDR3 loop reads CASSLGTRPQETQYF. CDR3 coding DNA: TGTGCCAGCAGCCTAGGGACTCGTCCCCAAGAGACCCAGTACTTC.

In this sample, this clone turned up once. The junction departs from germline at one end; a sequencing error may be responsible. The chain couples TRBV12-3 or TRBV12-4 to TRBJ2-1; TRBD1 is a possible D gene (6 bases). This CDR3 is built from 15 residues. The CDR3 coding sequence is TGTGCCAGCACCCTCTTCTACAGGGTTGGGAATGTGCAGTTCTTC. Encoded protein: CASTLFYRVGNVQFF.

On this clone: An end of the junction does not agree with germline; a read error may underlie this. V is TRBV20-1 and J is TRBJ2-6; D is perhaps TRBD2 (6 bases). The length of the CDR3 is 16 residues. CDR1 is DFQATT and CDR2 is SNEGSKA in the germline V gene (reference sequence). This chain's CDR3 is CGARLSGEAGANVLTF. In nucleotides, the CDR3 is TGCGGTGCTAGACTATCGGGAGAGGCCGGGGCCAACGTCCTGACTTTC.

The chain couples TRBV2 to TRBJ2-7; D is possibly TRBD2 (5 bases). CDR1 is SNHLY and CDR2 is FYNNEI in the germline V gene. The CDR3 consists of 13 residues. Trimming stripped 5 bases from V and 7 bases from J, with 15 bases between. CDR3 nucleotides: TGTGCCAGCAGTTTTATCGATCCGGGGGAGCAGTACTTC. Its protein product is CASSFIDPGEQYF. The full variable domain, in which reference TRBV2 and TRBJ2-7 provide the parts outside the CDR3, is EPEVTQTPSHQVTQMGQEVILRCVPISNHLYFYWYRQILGQKVEFLVSFYNNEISEKSEIFDDQFSVERPDGSNFTLKIRSTKLEDSAMYFCASSFIDPGEQYFGPGTRLTVT.

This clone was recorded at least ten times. The CDR3 DNA reads as TGTGCCACCAGCAGAGATAGAGCAGCAGATACGCAGTATTTT. This translates into CATSRDRAADTQYF. The chain uses TRBV15 and TRBJ2-3; D is undetermined. Germline-derived CDR1 and CDR2 are LNHNV and YYDKDF (reference sequence). V was pared by 0 bases and J by 4 bases, with 8 bases between. This CDR3 is 14 amino acids long.

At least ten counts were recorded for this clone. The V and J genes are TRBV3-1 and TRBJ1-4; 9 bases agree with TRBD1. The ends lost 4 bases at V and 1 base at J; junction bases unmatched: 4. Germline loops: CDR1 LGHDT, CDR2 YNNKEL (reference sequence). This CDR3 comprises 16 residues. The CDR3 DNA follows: TGTGCCAGCAGCCTATCGGACAGGGGAACTAATGAAAAACTGTTTTTT. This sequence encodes CASSLSDRGTNEKLFF.

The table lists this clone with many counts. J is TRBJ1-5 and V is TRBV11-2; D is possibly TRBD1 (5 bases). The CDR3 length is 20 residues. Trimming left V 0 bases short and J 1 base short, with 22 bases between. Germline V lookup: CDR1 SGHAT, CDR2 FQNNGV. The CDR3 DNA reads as TGTGCCAGCAGCTTAGATTTTTCCAGGGTCCGCTCTTCGAGCAATCAGCCCCAGCATTTT. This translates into CASSLDFSRVRSSSNQPQHF.

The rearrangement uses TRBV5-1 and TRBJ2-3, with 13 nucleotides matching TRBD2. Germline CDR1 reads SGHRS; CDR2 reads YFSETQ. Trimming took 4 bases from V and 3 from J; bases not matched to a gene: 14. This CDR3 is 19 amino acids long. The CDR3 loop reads CASSTLPVTSGRATDTQYF. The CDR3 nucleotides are TGCGCCAGCAGCACCCTCCCGGTTACTAGCGGGAGGGCAACAGATACGCAGTATTTT.

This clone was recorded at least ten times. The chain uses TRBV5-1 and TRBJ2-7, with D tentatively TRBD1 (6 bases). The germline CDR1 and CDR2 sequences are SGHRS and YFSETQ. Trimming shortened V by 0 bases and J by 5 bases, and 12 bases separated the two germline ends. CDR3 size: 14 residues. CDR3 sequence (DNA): TGCGCCAGCAGCTTGGGGCAGGGGATAGACGAGCAGTACTTC. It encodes CASSLGQGIDEQYF.